This T cell receptor beta chain was identified during a study of blood T cells in healthy people across ages (dated by TCRdb to about 2015). In the study overall: In model experiments, template switching captured about one uniquely barcoded TCR beta cDNA molecule for every two T cells. Using deep sequencing normalized with unique cDNA molecular identifiers, the study measured how TCR beta repertoire diversity changes with age. The donors were split into four age groups: young (average 16 years), middle-aged (more than 35), aged (more than 60) and long-lived (approximately 80). To avoid experimental bias, donors of different ages were randomly spread across the sequencing lanes. Two additional independent replicas of 1 million unique cDNA reads from the same blood draw were analyzed for two donors (one aged 18 to 30 and one aged 80 or older). Paper-wide results and their limitations: Compared with the aged group, the long-lived group had more naive CD4+ T cells, fewer expanded clones and increased TCR diversity, suggesting age selection. As age increased, observed TCR beta diversity per million T cells dropped in a roughly linear way, and a significant reduction was already evident by age roughly 40. There was a strong correlation between observed TCR beta diversity and the percentage of naive T cells measured by flow cytometry. Total diversity estimates from one million sequenced T cells were considered lower bounds and underestimates. Because the CMV infection status of the donors was unknown, age-related changes in expanded clonotypes may potentially have been confounded. Conclusive comparison of naive and antigen-experienced compartments was prevented by the profiling of bulk unsorted PBMCs.

The CDR3 starts with the cysteine, ends with the phenylalanine, and has 14 residues. Only the CDR3 portion is preserved as DNA: 42 bases, with reading frame beginning at the first base. The V end loses 6 bases and the J end loses 0 bases, and a stretch of 9 bases separates them. Donors were under 40 systemically healthy Caucasian individuals from Russia aged 6 to 90 years. Each donor gave roughly 9 milliliters of peripheral blood, drawn into EDTA-treated Vacutainer tubes. Ficoll-Paque density-gradient centrifugation was used to isolate PBMCs, with at least 6.5 million per sample. Trizol reagent was used to extract total RNA from PBMCs, with at least 6 micrograms per sample. For every donor, an aliquot of PBMCs went through flow cytometry to measure the percentages of naive CD45RAhigh/CD27high T cells. The method behind the library was 5' RACE. Instrument on record: Illumina HiSeq 2500. A second PCR of about 6 to 11 cycles was performed with a sample-barcoded 5' primer and a J-beta primer mix. A unique molecular identifier was introduced onto each TCR beta cDNA molecule by a template-switch 5' adaptor carrying 12 random nucleotides. Each sample yielded at least 2.5 million CDR3-containing paired-end reads. First-strand cDNA was synthesized from all RNA with the Mint cDNA synthesis kit, primed by a TRBC-specific oligonucleotide. After uracil-DNA glycosylase treatment, a first 18-cycle PCR used universal primers M1SS and BC2_uni_R on all cDNA. On the authors' methods: Normalization of each sample was performed by random selection of 1 million high-quality reads, each carrying a distinct molecular identifier. Reads with shared molecular identifiers were discarded instead of being binned into consensus sequences. MiTCR, with a Q25 quality threshold and the strictest error-elimination algorithm, was used for CDR3 identification, clonotype clustering and error correction. Lower-bound total TCR beta diversity was estimated with a nonparametric unseen species model using Euler transformation. TCRdb itself trimmed the public reads at Q25 with fastp, ran MiXCR and retained productive beta chains. Identical CDR3 protein sequences are pooled into one entry, listed with their most common genes and DNA. In this record, the V and J calls reflect TCRdb's handling and not the investigators' own analysis. This sample gives about 670,000 distinct CDR3 sequences in total; around two fifths of them show up just once. The ten largest clones add up to 25% to 35% of the sample.

This clonotype was seen many times. Its antigen specificity is not known. Nothing much larger sits one base from this clone, and base qualities are not available. Source material: blood. This sequence uses TRBV12-3 or TRBV12-4 and TRBJ1-5; the D segment could be TRBD1, given 5 matching bases. This TCR derives from a man older than 75 in good health. The CDR3 region has the sequence CASSPTASNQPQHF. The sequenced DNA is TGTGCCAGCAGCCCGACAGCTAGCAATCAGCCCCAGCATTTT.